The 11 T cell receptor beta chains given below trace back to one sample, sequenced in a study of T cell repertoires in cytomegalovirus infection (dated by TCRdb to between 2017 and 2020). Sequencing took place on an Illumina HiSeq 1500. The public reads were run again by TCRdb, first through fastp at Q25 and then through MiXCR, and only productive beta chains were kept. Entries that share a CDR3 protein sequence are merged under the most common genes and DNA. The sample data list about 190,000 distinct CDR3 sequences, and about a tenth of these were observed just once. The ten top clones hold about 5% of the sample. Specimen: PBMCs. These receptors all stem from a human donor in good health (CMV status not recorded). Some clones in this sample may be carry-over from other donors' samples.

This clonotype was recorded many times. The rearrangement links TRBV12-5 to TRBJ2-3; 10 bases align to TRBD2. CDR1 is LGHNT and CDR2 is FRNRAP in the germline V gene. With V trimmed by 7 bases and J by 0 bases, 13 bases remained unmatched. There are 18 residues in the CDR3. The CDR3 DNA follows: TGTGCTAGTGCCCGGGAGGCTAGCGGGAGTTGGAGCACAGATACGCAGTATTTT. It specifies CASAREASGSWSTDTQYF.

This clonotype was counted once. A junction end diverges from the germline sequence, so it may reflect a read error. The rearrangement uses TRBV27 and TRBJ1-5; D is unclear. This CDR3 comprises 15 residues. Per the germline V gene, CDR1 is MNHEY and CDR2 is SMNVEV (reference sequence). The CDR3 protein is CVSSRYLEGNQPQHF. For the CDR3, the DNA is TGTGTCAGCAGCCGCTATCTCGAAGGCAATCAGCCCCAGCATTTT.

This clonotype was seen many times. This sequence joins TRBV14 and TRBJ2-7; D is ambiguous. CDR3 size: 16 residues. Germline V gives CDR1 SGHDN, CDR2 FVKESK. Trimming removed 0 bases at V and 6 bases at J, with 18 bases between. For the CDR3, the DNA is TGTGCCAGCAGCCAAGATCCCGGTGGGGTCCCCTCCGAGCAGTACTTC. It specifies CASSQDPGGVPSEQYF.

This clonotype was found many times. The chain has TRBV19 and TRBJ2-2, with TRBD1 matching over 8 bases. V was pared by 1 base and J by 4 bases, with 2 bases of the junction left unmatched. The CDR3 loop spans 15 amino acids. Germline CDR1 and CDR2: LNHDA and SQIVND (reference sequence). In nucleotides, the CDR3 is TGTGCCAGTAGTATAGGGGACAGGTCCACCGGGGAGCTGTTTTTT. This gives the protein CASSIGDRSTGELFF. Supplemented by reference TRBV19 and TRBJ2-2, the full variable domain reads DGGITQSPKYLFRKEGQNVTLSCEQNLNHDAMYWYRQDPGQGLRLIYYSQIVNDFQKGDIAEGYSVSREKKESFPLTVTSAQKNPTAFYLCASSIGDRSTGELFFGEGSRLTVL.

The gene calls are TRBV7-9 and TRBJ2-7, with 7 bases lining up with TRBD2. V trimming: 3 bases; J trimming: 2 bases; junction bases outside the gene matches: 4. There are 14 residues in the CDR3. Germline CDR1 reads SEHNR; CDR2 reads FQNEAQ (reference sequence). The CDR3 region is CASSFTGTTYEQYF. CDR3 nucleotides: TGTGCCAGCAGCTTCACTGGGACTACCTACGAGCAGTACTTC. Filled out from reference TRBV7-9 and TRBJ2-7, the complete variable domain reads DTGVSQNPRHKITKRGQNVTFRCDPISEHNRLYWYRQTLGQGPEFLTYFQNEAQLEKSRLLSDRFSAERPKGSFSTLEIQRTEQGDSAMYLCASSFTGTTYEQYFGPGTRLTVT.

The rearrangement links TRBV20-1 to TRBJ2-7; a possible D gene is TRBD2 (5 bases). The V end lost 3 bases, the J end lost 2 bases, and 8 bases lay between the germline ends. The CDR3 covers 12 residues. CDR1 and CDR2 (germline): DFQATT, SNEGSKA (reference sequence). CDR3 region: CSARDSTYEQYF. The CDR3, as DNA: TGCAGTGCTAGGGACTCTACCTACGAGCAGTACTTC.

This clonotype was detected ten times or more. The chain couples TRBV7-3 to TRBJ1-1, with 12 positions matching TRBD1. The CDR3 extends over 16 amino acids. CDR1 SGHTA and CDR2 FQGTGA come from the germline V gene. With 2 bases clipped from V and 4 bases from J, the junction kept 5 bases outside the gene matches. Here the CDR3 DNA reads TGTGCCAGCAGCTTACAGGGACAGGGGGCGACCACTGAAGCTTTCTTT. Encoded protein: CASSLQGQGATTEAFF.

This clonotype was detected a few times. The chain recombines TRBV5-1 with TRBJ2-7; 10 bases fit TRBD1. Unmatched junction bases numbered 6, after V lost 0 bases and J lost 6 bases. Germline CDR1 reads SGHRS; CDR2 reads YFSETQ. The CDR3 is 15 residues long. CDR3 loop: CASSLEGTGVIEQYF. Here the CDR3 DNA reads TGCGCCAGCAGCTTGGAAGGGACAGGGGTTATCGAGCAGTACTTC.

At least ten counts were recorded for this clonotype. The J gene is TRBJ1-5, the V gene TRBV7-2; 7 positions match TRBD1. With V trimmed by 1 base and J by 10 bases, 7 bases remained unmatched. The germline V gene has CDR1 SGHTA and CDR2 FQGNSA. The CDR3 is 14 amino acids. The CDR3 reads CASSLGQGGPPQHF. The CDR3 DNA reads TGTGCCAGCAGCTTAGGACAGGGCGGCCCACCCCAGCATTTT. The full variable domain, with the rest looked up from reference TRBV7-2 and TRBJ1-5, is GAGVSQSPSNKVTEKGKDVELRCDPISGHTALYWYRQSLGQGLEFLIYFQGNSAPDKSGLPSDRFSAERTGGSVSTLTIQRTQQEDSAVYLCASSLGQGGPPQHFGDGTRLSIL.

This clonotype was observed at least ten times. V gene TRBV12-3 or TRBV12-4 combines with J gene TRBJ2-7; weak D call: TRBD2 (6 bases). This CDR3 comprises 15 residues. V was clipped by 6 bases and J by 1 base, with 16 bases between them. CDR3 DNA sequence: TGTGCCAGCAGCCGAATGGGACTGCTATCCTACGAGCAGTACTTC. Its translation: CASSRMGLLSYEQYF.

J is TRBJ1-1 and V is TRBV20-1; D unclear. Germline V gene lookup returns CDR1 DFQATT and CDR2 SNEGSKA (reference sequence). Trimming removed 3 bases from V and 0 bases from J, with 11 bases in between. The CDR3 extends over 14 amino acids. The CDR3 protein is CSASPTEVNTEAFF. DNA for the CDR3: TGCAGTGCTAGCCCCACAGAGGTGAACACTGAAGCTTTCTTT.